This T cell receptor (delta chain) stems from a study of γδ T cells in repeated Plasmodium falciparum infection. In the study overall: Over around 580 days, donors received four mosquito-bite P. falciparum NF54 infections.

By sample fraction, this clone is medium-sized. Its antigen is not identified. The same CDR3 is also encoded by other DNA sequences in this sample. TCRdb re-called the multiplex PCR reads using CATT. In the table there are 75,000 to 100,000 delta-chain clones, approximately 1.4% of which are singletons. Flow sorting of PBMC yielded separate Vgamma9/Vdelta2+ and Vdelta2-negative gammadelta T cell populations for bulk repertoire analysis. Broader study findings: Vdelta2-negative gammadelta repertoires, largely Vdelta1+, seemingly showed infection-driven waves of new clonal selection.

The germline gives CDR1 TSWWSYY, CDR2 QGS. Trimming removed 0 bases at V and 0 bases at J, with 20 bases between. The CDR3 is 19 residues long. This rearrangement joins TRDV1 to TRDJ1, with unresolved D. The origin of this receptor is a pool of human donors (malaria-infected and uninfected, not separated). Sequencing was done on a sample of gamma-delta T cells from blood. The CDR3 here is CALGELWLQGVGYTDKLIF. In nucleotides, the CDR3 is TGTGCTCTTGGGGAACTATGGCTACAGGGAGTGGGTTACACCGATAAACTCATCTTT.